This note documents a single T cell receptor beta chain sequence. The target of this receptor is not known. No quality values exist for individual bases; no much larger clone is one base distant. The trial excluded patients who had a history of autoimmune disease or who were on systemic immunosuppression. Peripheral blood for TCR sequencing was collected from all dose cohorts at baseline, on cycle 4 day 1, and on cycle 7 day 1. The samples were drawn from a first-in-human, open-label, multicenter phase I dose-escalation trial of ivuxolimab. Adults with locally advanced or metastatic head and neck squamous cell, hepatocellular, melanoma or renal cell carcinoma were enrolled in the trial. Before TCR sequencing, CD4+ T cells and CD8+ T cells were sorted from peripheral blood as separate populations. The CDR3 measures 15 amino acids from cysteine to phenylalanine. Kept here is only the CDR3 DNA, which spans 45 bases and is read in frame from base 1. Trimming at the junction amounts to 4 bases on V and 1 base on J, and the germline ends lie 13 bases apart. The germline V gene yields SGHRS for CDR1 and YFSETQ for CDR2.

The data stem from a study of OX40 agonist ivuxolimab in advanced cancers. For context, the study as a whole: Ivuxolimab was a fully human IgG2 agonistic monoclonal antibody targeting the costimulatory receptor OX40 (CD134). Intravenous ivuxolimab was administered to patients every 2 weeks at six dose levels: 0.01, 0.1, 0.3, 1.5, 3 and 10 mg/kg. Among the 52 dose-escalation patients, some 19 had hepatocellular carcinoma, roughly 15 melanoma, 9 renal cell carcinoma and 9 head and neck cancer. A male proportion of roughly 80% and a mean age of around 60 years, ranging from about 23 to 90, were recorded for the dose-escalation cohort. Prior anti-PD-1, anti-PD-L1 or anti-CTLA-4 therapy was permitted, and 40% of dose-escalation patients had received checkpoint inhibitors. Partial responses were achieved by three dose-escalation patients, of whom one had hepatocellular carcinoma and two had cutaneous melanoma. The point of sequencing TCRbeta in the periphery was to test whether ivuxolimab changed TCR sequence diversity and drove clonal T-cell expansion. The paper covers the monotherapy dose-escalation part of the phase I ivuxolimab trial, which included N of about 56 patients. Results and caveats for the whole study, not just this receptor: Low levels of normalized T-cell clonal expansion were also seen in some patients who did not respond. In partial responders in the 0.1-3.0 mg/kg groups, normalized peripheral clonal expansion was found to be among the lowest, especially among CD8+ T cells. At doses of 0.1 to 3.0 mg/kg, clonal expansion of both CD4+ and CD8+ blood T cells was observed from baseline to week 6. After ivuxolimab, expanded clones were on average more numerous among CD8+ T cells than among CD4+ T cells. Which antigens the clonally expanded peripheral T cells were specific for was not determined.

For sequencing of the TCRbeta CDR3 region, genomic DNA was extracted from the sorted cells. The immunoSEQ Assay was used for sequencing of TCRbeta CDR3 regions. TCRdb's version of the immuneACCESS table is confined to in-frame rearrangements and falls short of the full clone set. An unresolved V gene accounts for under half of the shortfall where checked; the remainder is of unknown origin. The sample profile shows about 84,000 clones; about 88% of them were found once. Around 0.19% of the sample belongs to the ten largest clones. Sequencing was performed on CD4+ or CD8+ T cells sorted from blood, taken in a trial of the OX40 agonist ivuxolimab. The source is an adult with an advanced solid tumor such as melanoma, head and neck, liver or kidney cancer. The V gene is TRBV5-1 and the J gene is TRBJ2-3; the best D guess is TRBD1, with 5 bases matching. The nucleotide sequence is TGCGCCAGCAGCCCAGGGAATTTAGGCACAGATACGCAGTATTTT. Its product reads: CASSPGNLGTDTQYF. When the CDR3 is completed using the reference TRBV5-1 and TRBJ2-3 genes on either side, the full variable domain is KAGVTQTPRYLIKTRGQQVTLSCSPISGHRSVSWYQQTPGQGLQFLFEYFSETQRNKGNFPGRFSGRQFSNSRSEMNVSTLELGDSALYLCASSPGNLGTDTQYFGPGTRLTVL.